These 14 T cell receptor beta chains came from one sample sequenced in a study of cytomegalovirus exposure and HLA in healthy donors (dated by TCRdb to 2017 to 2019). The receptor library was made with the immunoSEQ multiplex PCR assay. In its TCRdb copy, this immuneACCESS table keeps in-frame sequences only and misses some clones. Where compared with another copy, unresolved V genes explain less than half of these, and the others have no known cause. Recorded for this sample are some 60,000 clones; approximately 96% of them occurred a single time. Approximately 0.95% of the sample goes to the ten largest clones. The source material was PBMCs. Source of these receptors: a man between 18 and 29 years old in good health and CMV-seronegative.

The chain has TRBV5-1 and TRBJ2-7; D unclear. CDR3 length equals 13 residues. Germline CDR1 and CDR2: SGHRS and YFSETQ. Trimming left V 2 bases short and J 3 bases short, with 9 bases between. CDR3 protein: CASSLTRNYEQYF. CDR3 bases: TGCGCCAGCAGCTTAACCAGAAACTACGAGCAGTACTTC.

This rearrangement joins TRBV15 to TRBJ2-7; D is perhaps TRBD1 (5 bases). Trimming left V 0 bases short and J 3 bases short, with 15 bases between. Germline V CDR1 and CDR2: LNHNV, YYDKDF (reference sequence). The CDR3 totals 16 residues. The CDR3, as DNA: TGTGCCACCAGCAGAGATCCTGCAGGGTCGGGCTACGAGCAGTACTTC. Residues: CATSRDPAGSGYEQYF.

The V gene is TRBV19, the J gene TRBJ2-1; a possible D gene is TRBD2 (5 bases). The V gene lost 7 bases and the J gene lost 6 bases, with 28 bases spanning the gap. Germline CDR1 and CDR2: LNHDA and SQIVND (reference sequence). This CDR3 spans 18 amino acids. The CDR3 loop is CASKETAAWSGQFNEQFF. In nucleotides, the CDR3 is TGTGCCAGTAAGGAGACGGCTGCTTGGAGCGGCCAATTCAATGAGCAGTTCTTC.

This clone occurred once. The chain carries TRBV29-1 and TRBJ2-1; 12 bases line up with TRBD2. This CDR3 region has 14 residues. V was clipped by 6 bases and J by 8 bases; unmatched bases: 8. From germline, CDR1 is SQVTM and CDR2 ANQGSEA. The CDR3 here is CSVGVASGRDEQFF. For the CDR3, the DNA is TGCAGCGTCGGGGTGGCTAGCGGGAGGGATGAGCAGTTCTTC.

The rearrangement joins TRBV9 to TRBJ2-3; unclear D gene. The ends were cut back, 0 bases at V and 7 bases at J, with 6 bases in the middle. From germline, CDR1 is SGDLS and CDR2 YYNGEE. The CDR3 extends over 12 amino acids. CDR3 coding DNA: TGTGCCAGCAGCGTAGGAGAGCATACGCAGTATTTT. Protein: CASSVGEHTQYF. Together with reference TRBV9 and TRBJ2-3, the CDR3 gives the full variable domain: DSGVTQTPKHLITATGQRVTLRCSPRSGDLSVYWYQQSLDQGLQFLIQYYNGEERAKGNILERFSAQQFPDLHSELNLSSLELGDSALYFCASSVGEHTQYFGPGTRLTVL.

The chain couples TRBV29-1 to TRBJ1-5, with D perhaps matching TRBD1 (5 bases). This CDR3 has 13 residues. Per the germline V gene, CDR1 is SQVTM and CDR2 is ANQGSEA. Trimming left V 4 bases short and J 4 bases short, with 11 bases between. The CDR3 nucleotides read TGCAGCGTTGGGGGGAGCGGGAATCAGCCCCAGCATTTT. Translated: CSVGGSGNQPQHF.

The J gene is TRBJ2-7, the V gene TRBV28, with a tentative D call TRBD1 (6 bases). This CDR3 is built from 13 residues. V was trimmed by 11 bases and J by 2 bases, leaving 16 bases between them. Germline CDR1 and CDR2: MDHEN and SYDVKM. The CDR3 protein is CAGGTGQAYEQYF. CDR3 nucleotides: TGTGCCGGGGGTACAGGGCAAGCCTACGAGCAGTACTTC.

V and J are TRBV15 and TRBJ2-1; D is unclear. Germline values: CDR1 LNHNV, CDR2 YYDKDF (reference sequence). The CDR3 sequence is 15 residues long. Trimming removed 0 bases from V and 1 base from J, with 7 bases in between. The DNA for the CDR3 is TGTGCCACCAGCAGAGAGGCCAGGTCCTACAATGAGCAGTTCTTC. Amino acid sequence: CATSREARSYNEQFF. Drawing the rest from reference TRBV15 and TRBJ2-1, the complete variable domain is DAMVIQNPRYQVTQFGKPVTLSCSQTLNHNVMYWYQQKSSQAPKLLFHYYDKDFNNEADTPDNFQSRRPNTSFCFLDIRSPGLGDTAMYLCATSREARSYNEQFFGPGTRLTVL.

V and J are TRBV6-1 and TRBJ1-4; perhaps TRBD1 as D (6 bases). Trimming removed 10 bases from V and 0 bases from J, with 15 bases in between. The CDR3 runs to 15 residues. CDR1 and CDR2 (germline): MNHNS, SASEGT. This chain's CDR3 is CATRQAPATNEKLFF. The CDR3 DNA reads as TGTGCCACCCGACAGGCTCCTGCAACTAATGAAAAACTGTTTTTT.

The rearrangement links TRBV4-1 to TRBJ2-7; possible D gene TRBD1, 5 bases. This CDR3 region has 15 residues. The V end was cut by 6 bases, the J end by 3 bases, with 18 bases between. Germline CDR1 is MGHRA and CDR2 is YSYEKL. CDR3 sequence: CASRVQGSLVYEQYF. CDR3 coding DNA: TGCGCCAGCAGGGTTCAGGGTTCGCTAGTCTACGAGCAGTACTTC.

V and J are TRBV9 and TRBJ1-4, with a possible D match to TRBD1 (6 bases). CDR3 length: 14 amino acids. Germline V lookup: CDR1 SGDLS, CDR2 YYNGEE. Between the trimmed V and J ends, which lost 4 bases and 4 bases, there was a span of 11 bases. The CDR3 here is CASSPDSLNEKLFF. CDR3 nucleotides: TGTGCCAGCAGCCCGGACAGCCTTAATGAAAAACTGTTTTTT.

The chain is built from TRBV7-2 and TRBJ2-3, with D possibly matching TRBD2 (6 bases). Germline V gene data show CDR1 as SGHTA and CDR2 as FQGNSA. The V gene lost 5 bases and the J gene lost 4 bases, with 16 bases spanning the gap. The CDR3 sequence is 15 residues long. CDR3 sequence reads: CASSRSGLSADTQYF. CDR3 nucleotide sequence: TGTGCCAGCAGCCGTAGCGGTTTGAGCGCAGATACGCAGTATTTT. The full variable domain, its missing parts supplied by reference TRBV7-2 and TRBJ2-3, is GAGVSQSPSNKVTEKGKDVELRCDPISGHTALYWYRQSLGQGLEFLIYFQGNSAPDKSGLPSDRFSAERTGGSVSTLTIQRTQQEDSAVYLCASSRSGLSADTQYFGPGTRLTVL.

V gene TRBV5-1 combines with J gene TRBJ2-5; possible D gene TRBD1, 5 bases. This CDR3 is 14 amino acids long. Germline CDR1 reads SGHRS; CDR2 reads YFSETQ. Trimming took 5 bases from V and 7 from J, leaving 18 bases between them. As DNA, the CDR3 is TGCGCCAGCAGACAGGATCCTTCGCAGGGGACCCAGTACTTC. Encoded protein: CASRQDPSQGTQYF.

The CDR3 DNA is TGTGCCAGCAGCGCAGAGAACAGGGTCCTTTTTCGGGAGACCCAGTACTTC. Its protein is CASSAENRVLFRETQYF. The rearrangement links TRBV2 to TRBJ2-5, with D tentatively TRBD1 (6 bases). This CDR3 comprises 17 residues. Germline CDR1 SNHLY, CDR2 FYNNEI. V was shortened by 6 bases and J by 5 bases, with 25 bases between the two germline ends.